This record concerns one T cell receptor beta chain sequence. Different DNA sequences within this sample yield the same CDR3. As processed by the authors: Amplification from reference gene primers served as the basis for estimated nucleated cell counts. Generated by immunoSEQ multiplex PCR, the TCRdb table keeps only in-frame clones and is missing some. V, J and clone size are those of that table, while D and trimming were read from the DNA. The repertoire has around 63,000 clones, approximately 88% of them found once; the top ten carry 15% to 20%. The germline CDR1 and CDR2 sequences are MGHRA and YSYEKL. The CDR3 spans 17 residues. The germline V and J ends were trimmed by 1 base and 7 bases, with 23 bases remaining between them. This record comes from a study of blood T cell repertoires in COVID-19. Study at large: In each case, the material was cDNA or gDNA derived from T cells, B-cell-depleted T cells, or PBMCs.

Sequenced: peripheral blood. The chain has TRBV4-1 and TRBJ2-7, with D unclear. The TCR originated in a man in his 60s with COVID-19, enrolled during active disease. The CDR3 here is CASSQGLALSTTGEQYF. CDR3 DNA sequence: TGCGCCAGCAGCCAAGGGTTGGCACTTTCCACAACGGGTGAGCAGTACTTC.